This note documents a single T cell receptor beta chain sequence. Its target is unknown. This record belongs to a study of cytomegalovirus exposure and HLA in healthy donors. General study results and limits: According to a subsequent analysis, TCR clusters from the first cohort were inclined to appear together in the 110 or so validation repertoires. Despite most TCR sequences being rare, some public TCRs occurred in many donors. Researchers catalogued around 150 TCR beta chains as cytomegalovirus-associated.

The donors were part of the validation cohort, which consisted of approximately 110 subjects and was separate from the first cohort of about 720 subjects. The table came from immunoSEQ multiplex PCR; TCRdb's copy has only in-frame clones and leaves some out. The table shows 50,000 or so clones, with 94% occurring only once. V lost 2 bases to trimming and J lost 0 bases, with 11 bases between them. The CDR3 spans 15 residues. Germline V lookup: CDR1 SGHAT, CDR2 FQNNGV. The source is a woman younger than 35 in good health and CMV-seropositive. The sequenced sample was PBMCs. The rearrangement uses TRBV11-2 and TRBJ2-7, with D perhaps matching TRBD2 (6 bases). The CDR3 reads CASSLIGGDSYEQYF. The CDR3 DNA reads as TGTGCCAGCAGCTTAATTGGCGGGGACTCCTACGAGCAGTACTTC.